Sequencing of this TCR beta chain was carried out in a study of cytomegalovirus exposure and HLA in healthy donors. The study ran its PCR with 60 Vbeta and 13 Jbeta primers. Sequencing was performed with immunoSEQ multiplex PCR; in TCRdb, only in-frame clones are kept and a portion is missing. Among some 180,000 clones listed, 8.5% to 10% were seen once. Regarding the study as a whole: Usually a TCR sequence was rare, but some public TCRs were found in many donors. Donors were assumed by presence/absence analyses to have roughly uniform sequencing depth.

CDR3 length equals 11 residues. Trimming left V 5 bases short and J 7 bases short, with 8 bases between. In germline, CDR1 is SEHNR, CDR2 FQNEAQ (reference sequence). A few counts support this clone. Its specificity is unknown. Material: PBMCs. The chain joins TRBV7-9 to TRBJ1-1, with unresolved D. This receptor was taken from a woman aged 25-40 years in good health and CMV-seropositive. CDR3 sequence reads: CASSLQYEAFF. The CDR3 DNA is TGTGCCAGCAGCCTACAGTATGAAGCTTTCTTT.